This T cell receptor beta chain was profiled in a study of T cells in localized non-small cell lung cancer. Germline lookup yields CDR1 SGHKS and CDR2 YYEKEE (reference sequence). CDR3 length: 13 amino acids. With 0 bases removed from V and 0 bases from J, the gap between germline ends came to 3 bases. Sequenced by immunoSEQ multiplex PCR; TCRdb stores in-frame clones only, minus some. This table has about 34,000 clones, more than 70% appearing once. Notes on the study in general: Only one tumor region went through sequencing, so heterogeneity may still be there. The study detected a median about 60 of the top 100 tumor clones in adjacent lung. Among blood samples, higher T cell density accompanied longer overall survival. Highest T cell clonality was seen in uninvolved adjacent lung, surpassing that measured in tumor.

As to this clone: Its antigen is not known.

Sequencing used peripheral blood, obtained before any cancer treatment. V is TRBV5-5 and J is TRBJ1-1; D remains ambiguous. The receptor comes from a woman aged 35-75 years with stage I lung adenocarcinoma. The CDR3 sequence is CASSLDLNTEAFF. CDR3 DNA sequence: TGTGCCAGCAGCTTGGATCTGAACACTGAAGCTTTCTTT.